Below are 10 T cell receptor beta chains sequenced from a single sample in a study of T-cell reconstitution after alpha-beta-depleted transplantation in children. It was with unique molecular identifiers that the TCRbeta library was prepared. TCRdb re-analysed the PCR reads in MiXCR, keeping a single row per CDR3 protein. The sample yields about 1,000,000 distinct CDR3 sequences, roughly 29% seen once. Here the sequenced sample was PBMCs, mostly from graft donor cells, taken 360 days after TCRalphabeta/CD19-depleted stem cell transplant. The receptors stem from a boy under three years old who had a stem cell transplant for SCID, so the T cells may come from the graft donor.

DNA for the CDR3: TGTGCCAGCAGGGGGCGGATAGGCTATGGCTACACCTTC. As protein: CASRGRIGYGYTF. The gene calls are TRBV27 and TRBJ1-2; a possible D gene is TRBD1 (5 bases). The V gene's germline CDR1 is MNHEY and CDR2 SMNVEV (reference sequence). V gave up 6 bases and J gave up 4 bases, with 12 bases separating them. This CDR3 has 13 residues.

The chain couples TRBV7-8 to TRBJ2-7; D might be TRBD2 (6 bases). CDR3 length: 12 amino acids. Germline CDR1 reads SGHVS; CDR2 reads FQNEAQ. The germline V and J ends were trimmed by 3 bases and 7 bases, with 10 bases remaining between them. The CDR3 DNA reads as TGTGCCAGCAGCTTCCGGAGGGGAGAGCAGTACTTC. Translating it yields CASSFRRGEQYF.

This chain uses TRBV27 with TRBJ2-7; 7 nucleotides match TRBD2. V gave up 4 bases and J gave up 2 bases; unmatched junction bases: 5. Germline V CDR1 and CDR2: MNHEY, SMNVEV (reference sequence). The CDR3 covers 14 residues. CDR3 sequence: CASSWGLLAYEQYF. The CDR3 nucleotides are TGTGCCAGCAGTTGGGGACTACTAGCCTACGAGCAGTACTTC.

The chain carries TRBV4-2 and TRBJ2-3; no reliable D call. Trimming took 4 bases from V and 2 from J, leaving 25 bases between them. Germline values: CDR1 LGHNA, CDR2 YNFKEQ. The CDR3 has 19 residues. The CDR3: CASSPRGLFGLMITDTQYF. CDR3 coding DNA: TGTGCCAGCAGCCCCCGAGGTTTGTTCGGGTTAATGATCACAGATACGCAGTATTTT.

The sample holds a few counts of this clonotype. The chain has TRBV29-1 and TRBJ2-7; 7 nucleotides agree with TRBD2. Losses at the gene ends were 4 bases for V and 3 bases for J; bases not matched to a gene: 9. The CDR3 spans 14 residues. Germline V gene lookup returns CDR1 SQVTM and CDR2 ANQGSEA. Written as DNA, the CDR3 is TGCAGCGTTGTATTACTAGCGAATGACTACGAGCAGTACTTC. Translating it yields CSVVLLANDYEQYF.

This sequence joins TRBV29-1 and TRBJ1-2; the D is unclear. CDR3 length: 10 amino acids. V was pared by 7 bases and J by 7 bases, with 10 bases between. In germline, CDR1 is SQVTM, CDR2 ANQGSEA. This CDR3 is CSALWGGYTF. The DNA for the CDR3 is TGCAGCGCCCTTTGGGGTGGCTACACCTTC. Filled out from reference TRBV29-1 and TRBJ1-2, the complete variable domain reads SAVISQKPSRDICQRGTSLTIQCQVDSQVTMMFWYRQQPGQSLTLIATANQGSEATYESGFVIDKFPISRPNLTFSTLTVSNMSPEDSSIYLCSALWGGYTFGSGTRLTVV.

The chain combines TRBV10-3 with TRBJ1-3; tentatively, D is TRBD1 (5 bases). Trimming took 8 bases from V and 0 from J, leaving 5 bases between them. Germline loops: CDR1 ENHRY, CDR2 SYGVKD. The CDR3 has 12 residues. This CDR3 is CAIGGSGNTIYF. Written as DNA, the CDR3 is TGTGCCATCGGGGGCTCTGGAAACACCATATATTTT.

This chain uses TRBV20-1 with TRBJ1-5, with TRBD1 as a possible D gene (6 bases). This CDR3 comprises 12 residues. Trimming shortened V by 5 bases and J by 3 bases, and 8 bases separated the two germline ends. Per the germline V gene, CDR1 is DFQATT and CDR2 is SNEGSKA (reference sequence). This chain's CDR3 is CSAGQPNQPQHF. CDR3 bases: TGCAGTGCTGGACAGCCCAATCAGCCCCAGCATTTT.

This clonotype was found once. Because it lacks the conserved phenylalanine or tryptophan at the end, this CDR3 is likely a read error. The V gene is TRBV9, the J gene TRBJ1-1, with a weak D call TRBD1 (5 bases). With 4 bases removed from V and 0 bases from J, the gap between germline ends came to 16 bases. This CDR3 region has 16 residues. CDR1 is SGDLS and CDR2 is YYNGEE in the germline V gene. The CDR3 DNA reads TGTGCCAGCAGCCCCCAATGGGGGGAATTGAACACTGAAGCTTTCTAT. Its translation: CASSPQWGELNTEAFY.

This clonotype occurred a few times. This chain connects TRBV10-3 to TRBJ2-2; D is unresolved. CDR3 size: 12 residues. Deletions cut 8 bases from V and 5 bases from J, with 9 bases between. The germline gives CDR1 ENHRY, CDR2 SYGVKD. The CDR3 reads CAIGDGTGELFF. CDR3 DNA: TGTGCCATCGGGGATGGGACCGGGGAGCTGTTTTTT.